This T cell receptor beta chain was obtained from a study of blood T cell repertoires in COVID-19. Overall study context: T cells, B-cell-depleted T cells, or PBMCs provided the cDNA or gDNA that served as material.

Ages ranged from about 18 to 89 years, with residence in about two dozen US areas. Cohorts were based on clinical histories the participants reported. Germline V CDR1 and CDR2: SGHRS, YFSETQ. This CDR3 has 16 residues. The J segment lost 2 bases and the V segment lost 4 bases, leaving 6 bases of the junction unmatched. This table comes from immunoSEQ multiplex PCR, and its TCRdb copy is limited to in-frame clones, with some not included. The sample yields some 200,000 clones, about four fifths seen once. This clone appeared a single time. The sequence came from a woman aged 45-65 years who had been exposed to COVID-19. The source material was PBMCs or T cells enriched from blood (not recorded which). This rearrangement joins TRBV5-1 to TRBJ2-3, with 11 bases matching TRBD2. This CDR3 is CASSATSGGLTDTQYF. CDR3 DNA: TGCGCCAGCAGCGCAACTAGCGGGGGCCTCACAGATACGCAGTATTTT.